Following are 10 T cell receptor beta chains from one sample sequenced in a study of cytomegalovirus exposure and HLA in healthy donors. The PCR ran on 60 Vbeta and 13 Jbeta primers. The data were produced by immunoSEQ multiplex PCR, yet TCRdb's version contains in-frame clones alone and is incomplete. The data hold 150,000 to 200,000 clones, with roughly four fifths observed a single time. The sequencing input was PBMCs. Receptors originate from a man aged 50-59 years in good health and CMV-seropositive.

The chain couples TRBV5-4 to TRBJ2-5; 8 positions agree with TRBD2. Germline V gives CDR1 SGHNT, CDR2 YYREEE (reference sequence). The ends lost 4 bases at V and 0 bases at J; junction bases unmatched: 11. The CDR3 is 17 amino acids. The CDR3 bases are TGTGCCAGCAGCGCGGGGGGTGGCGGTCCGTACCAAGAGACCCAGTACTTC. Translation gives CASSAGGGGPYQETQYF.

This chain links TRBV28 with TRBJ1-1; no firm D call. Germline CDR1 reads MDHEN; CDR2 reads SYDVKM. The V end was cut by 6 bases, the J end by 3 bases, with 17 bases between. CDR3 size: 15 residues. CDR3 DNA sequence: TGTGCCAGCAGCAGTCCGGGGTTTGGGGACACTGAAGCTTTCTTT. Its translation: CASSSPGFGDTEAFF.

The chain has TRBV4-3 and TRBJ1-1; 9 bases are shared with TRBD1. Germline CDR1 is LGHNA and CDR2 is YSLEER. The J segment lost 6 bases and the V segment lost 3 bases, leaving 8 bases of the junction unmatched. The CDR3 runs to 15 residues. The CDR3 loop is CASSQDHTGGSEAFF. CDR3 sequence (DNA): TGCGCCAGCAGCCAGGATCATACAGGGGGCTCTGAAGCTTTCTTT.

The chain employs TRBV28 and TRBJ1-1; 7 nucleotides match TRBD1. Germline values: CDR1 MDHEN, CDR2 SYDVKM. The CDR3 runs to 14 residues. After removal of 5 bases from V and 8 bases from J, the junction contained 11 bases not matched to a gene. CDR3 loop: CASSRTEDRSEAFF. The DNA for the CDR3 is TGTGCCAGCAGTCGGACTGAGGACAGGTCCGAAGCTTTCTTT.

The chain has TRBV10-2 and TRBJ2-5, with a tentative D call TRBD2 (5 bases). Germline lookup yields CDR1 WSHSY and CDR2 SAAADI. With 6 bases removed from V and 3 bases from J, the gap between germline ends came to 8 bases. The CDR3 is 12 amino acids. In DNA form, the CDR3 reads TGCGCCAGCAGGAGCGGAGAAGAGACCCAGTACTTC. It is translated as CASRSGEETQYF.

The V call is TRBV6-5, the J call TRBJ2-7; TRBD1 matches 7 bases. V dropped 9 bases and J dropped 2; count of bases not matched to a gene: 7. Germline V gene lookup returns CDR1 MNHEY and CDR2 SVGAGI. There are 13 residues in the CDR3. The CDR3 spells CASGDSDTYEQYF. The CDR3 nucleotides are TGTGCCAGTGGGGACAGTGATACCTACGAGCAGTACTTC.

In regard to this clone: The identical CDR3 is also encoded by other nucleotide sequences in the sample. The chain recombines TRBV28 with TRBJ2-1, with TRBD2 matching over 14 bases. With V trimmed by 3 bases and J by 7 bases, 2 bases remained unmatched. The CDR3 length is 15 residues. CDR1 and CDR2 from the germline V gene are MDHEN and SYDVKM. This CDR3 reads CASSLRTSGRNEQFF. Here the CDR3 DNA reads TGTGCCAGCAGTTTGAGGACTAGCGGGAGGAATGAGCAGTTCTTC.

The chain links TRBV28 to TRBJ2-5; D remains unclear. The CDR3 consists of 11 residues. Germline CDR1 MDHEN, CDR2 SYDVKM. V lost 2 bases and J 4 bases, leaving 2 bases between the germline ends. CDR3 region: CASSLLETQYF. The DNA for the CDR3 is TGTGCCAGCAGTTTACTAGAGACCCAGTACTTC.

The chain is built from TRBV7-2 and TRBJ1-1; no definite D call. Trimming took 5 bases from V and 7 from J, leaving 11 bases between them. CDR3 length equals 12 residues. Per the germline V gene, CDR1 is SGHTA and CDR2 is FQGNSA. This chain's CDR3 is CASSPRGIEAFF. CDR3 bases: TGTGCCAGCAGCCCCCGCGGGATTGAAGCTTTCTTT.

The V gene is TRBV4-3, the J gene TRBJ2-5; 9 bases fit TRBD2. The junction had 7 bases not matched to a gene; V was cut back by 0 bases and J by 2 bases. The V gene's germline CDR1 is LGHNA and CDR2 YSLEER. CDR3 length: 17 residues. CDR3 sequence reads: CASSQDHGGGGQETQYF. The CDR3 DNA sequence: TGCGCCAGCAGCCAAGATCATGGCGGGGGGGGGCAAGAGACCCAGTACTTC.